This T cell receptor (beta chain) is drawn from a study of T cell responses to AZD1222 COVID-19 vaccine. Of note for this clone: As yet, its antigen is unknown.

TCRdb's table, derived via immunoSEQ multiplex PCR, lists solely in-frame clones and lacks some. The sample yields around 160,000 clones, about 87% seen once. Broader study findings: Among vaccine-associated CD4 TCRs, coverage spanned spike, with dominance at 160-218 and 743-854.

The V gene's germline CDR1 is MGHDK and CDR2 SYGVNS. The CDR3 is 15 residues long. V lost 2 bases, J lost 6 bases, and 8 bases stayed unmatched. The TCR originated in an adult in good health. This material consisted of peripheral blood, taken on day 0 of AZD1222 vaccination. This sequence joins TRBV25-1 and TRBJ1-1; TRBD1 agrees at 8 bases. Here the CDR3 DNA reads TGTGCCAGCAGTGAAGCTGCCAGGGGGCGCCCTGAAGCTTTCTTT. Protein: CASSEAARGRPEAFF.